Listed below are T cell receptor beta chains from one sample, sequenced in a study of blood T cell repertoires in COVID-19. Clones were sequenced by immunoSEQ multiplex PCR, and TCRdb holds only the in-frame ones, with some missing. The sample lists a few hundred thousand clones, approximately 90% seen once, with approximately 9.3% in the top ten. Source material: PBMCs or T cells enriched from blood (not recorded which). These TCRs come from a woman aged 45-65 years who had recovered from COVID-19. Each CDR3 is given with its conserved first and last residue. The order of the fields is V gene, J gene, CDR3 length, clone size, D gene, CDR3 DNA, CDR3 protein. A D gene is named only where the DNA matches it firmly. Some rows mark clone size as missing; the rest say once, few, many or name a class of expanded clone.

>TRBV9|TRBJ1-5|15|-|-
TGTGCCAGCAGCCTTAGTCTAGGTAGCAATCAGCCCCAGCATTTT
CASSLSLGSNQPQHF
>TRBV2|TRBJ1-5|13|once|-
TGTGCCAGCAGTGAGGGGCCCGCTAGGCCCCAGCATTTT
CASSEGPARPQHF
>TRBV18|TRBJ2-3|14|-|-
TGTGCCAGCTCACCTCCTACGTCCACAGATACGCAGTATTTT
CASSPPTSTDTQYF
>TRBV6-2/TRBV6-3|TRBJ1-1|14|-|-
TGTGCCAGCAGTTACTCCACGGTGAGCACTGAAGCTTTCTTT
CASSYSTVSTEAFF
>TRBV28|TRBJ1-3|18|-|-
TGTGCCAGCAGTTTGCCGGTGGCAGGGTTTAGCTCTGGAAACACCATATATTTT
CASSLPVAGFSSGNTIYF
>TRBV2|TRBJ1-2|13|-|-
TGTGCCAGCAGAGTCGACAGTTTCTATGGCTACACCTTC
CASRVDSFYGYTF
>TRBV4-1|TRBJ2-2|16|few|TRBD2
TGCGCCAGCAGCCGAGGACTAGCGGGGGGCACCGGGGAGCTGTTTTTT
CASSRGLAGGTGELFF
>TRBV2|TRBJ1-5|16|-|TRBD1
TGTGCCAGCAGCTTGGGGGTGGGACAGGGGAATCAGCCCCAGCATTTT
CASSLGVGQGNQPQHF
>TRBV19|TRBJ2-3|15|-|-
TGTGCCAGTAGTACACTATGGGGGGGGCCGGATACGCAGTATTTT
CASSTLWGGPDTQYF
>TRBV28|TRBJ1-6|16|-|-
TGTGCCAGCACCTCAATACAGGGCTTCAGTAATTCACCCCTCCACTTT
CASTSIQGFSNSPLHF
>TRBV9|TRBJ2-5|16|-|-
TGTGCCAGCAGCGTAGGACAGGCGCCGTACCAAGAGACCCAGTACTTC
CASSVGQAPYQETQYF
>TRBV19|TRBJ1-1|15|-|TRBD1
TGTGCCAGTAGTATAGCCGACAGGGGGCTTCTTGAAGCTTTCTTT
CASSIADRGLLEAFF
>TRBV3-1/TRBV3-2|TRBJ1-6|15|-|TRBD1
TGTGCCAGCAGCCACCTCAGACAGGGAAGATCACCCCTCCACTTT
CASSHLRQGRSPLHF